Shown below are 14 T cell receptor beta chains from a single sample sequenced in a study of T cell responses to AZD1222 COVID-19 vaccine. Sequencing was performed with immunoSEQ multiplex PCR; in TCRdb, only in-frame clones are kept and a portion is missing. The profile covers 75,000 to 95,000 clones, with more than 70% appearing a single time and 15% to 20% taken by the ten largest. The material was peripheral blood, obtained on day 0 of AZD1222 vaccination. These receptors originate from an adult in good health.

The chain employs TRBV4-3 and TRBJ1-1; tentatively, D is TRBD1 (5 bases). CDR1 is LGHNA and CDR2 is YSLEER in the germline V gene. V dropped 0 bases and J dropped 0 bases, with 8 bases sitting between them. The CDR3 sequence is 15 residues long. CDR3 amino acids: CASSQEKGMNTEAFF. The CDR3 bases are TGCGCCAGCAGCCAAGAGAAGGGGATGAACACTGAAGCTTTCTTT.

The V and J genes are TRBV12-3 or TRBV12-4 and TRBJ2-1; a weak D match, TRBD1 (6 bases). The CDR3 is made up of 13 amino acids. The V gene lost 3 bases and the J gene lost 8 bases, with 11 bases spanning the gap. This CDR3 reads CASSLGQGYEQFF. CDR3 nucleotides: TGTGCCAGCAGTTTGGGACAAGGGTATGAGCAGTTCTTC.

V usage is TRBV7-3 and J usage is TRBJ2-2; D is perhaps TRBD1 (6 bases). Germline values: CDR1 SGHTA, CDR2 FQGTGA. This CDR3 spans 16 amino acids. Deletions cut 1 base from V and 5 bases from J, with 14 bases between. The CDR3 nucleotides read TGTGCCAGCAGCTTAAACGCAGGGGTGAGGACCGGGGAGCTGTTTTTT. Translated: CASSLNAGVRTGELFF.

The chain carries TRBV6-5 and TRBJ2-3; D unresolved. The CDR3 has 16 residues. V was clipped by 0 bases and J by 1 base, with 11 bases between them. Germline CDR1 and CDR2: MNHEY and SVGAGI. CDR3 in amino acids: CASSYSTGFGTDTQYF. DNA of the CDR3: TGTGCCAGCAGTTACTCGACTGGCTTTGGCACAGATACGCAGTATTTT.

CDR3 in DNA: TGTGCCAGCAGCGAAACGGCTAGCGGGGCCCTCCCCCCTATCGGCACAGATACGCAGTATTTT. It encodes CASSETASGALPPIGTDTQYF. The chain employs TRBV7-3 and TRBJ2-3, with 9 bases lining up with TRBD2. The CDR3 has 21 amino acids. Germline-derived CDR1 and CDR2 are SGHTA and FQGTGA. The V gene end was trimmed by 5 bases and the J gene end by 1 base; junction bases not matched to a gene: 22.

The chain recombines TRBV7-2 with TRBJ1-1; 8 bases match TRBD1. This CDR3 is built from 15 residues. Germline CDR1 reads SGHTA; CDR2 reads FQGNSA. The trim removed 5 bases at V and 0 bases at J, leaving 5 bases unmatched. CDR3 residues: CASSLGTGMNTEAFF. In nucleotides, the CDR3 is TGTGCCAGCAGCCTAGGGACAGGCATGAACACTGAAGCTTTCTTT.

The chain combines TRBV29-1 with TRBJ1-1; D unclear. CDR3 length: 14 residues. V lost 3 bases and J lost 4, with 15 bases in between. In germline, CDR1 is SQVTM, CDR2 ANQGSEA. The CDR3, as DNA: TGCAGCGTTGATTTTTTCGACTTGGGCACTGAAGCTTTCTTT. Its translation: CSVDFFDLGTEAFF.

This sequence joins TRBV9 and TRBJ2-1; D is possibly TRBD1 or TRBD2 (6 bases each). The V gene lost 4 bases and the J gene lost 10 bases, with 21 bases spanning the gap. The germline V gene has CDR1 SGDLS and CDR2 YYNGEE. This CDR3 contains 15 residues. CDR3 loop: CASSPGRRGREEQFF. DNA for the CDR3: TGTGCCAGCAGCCCGGGGCGTCGGGGGCGAGAAGAGCAGTTCTTC.

The V call is TRBV5-1, the J call TRBJ1-1; no reliable D call. The germline V gene encodes CDR1 SGHRS and CDR2 YFSETQ. Trimming stripped 0 bases from V and 0 bases from J, with 3 bases between. CDR3 size: 13 residues. The CDR3 DNA follows: TGCGCCAGCAGCTTGGAGCTGAACACTGAAGCTTTCTTT. Translation gives CASSLELNTEAFF.

The rearrangement links TRBV5-1 to TRBJ2-5, with D perhaps TRBD1 (6 bases). Trimming pared 3 bases from V and 9 bases from J, leaving 18 bases between. Germline V lookup: CDR1 SGHRS, CDR2 YFSETQ. This CDR3 comprises 14 residues. The CDR3: CASSYRTERAAQYF. CDR3 nucleotides: TGCGCCAGCAGCTACCGGACAGAAAGGGCGGCCCAGTACTTC.

In this sample, this clone turned up once. The chain uses TRBV28 and TRBJ1-2; tentatively, D is TRBD1 (6 bases). This CDR3 has 13 residues. Germline loops: CDR1 MDHEN, CDR2 SYDVKM. V was pared by 5 bases and J by 8 bases, with 15 bases between. CDR3 in amino acids: CASSIGGARGYTF. CDR3 nucleotide sequence: TGTGCCAGCAGTATAGGGGGGGCGCGGGGCTACACCTTC.

This clone was observed a single time. The chain joins TRBV3-1 (or the pseudogene TRBV3-2) to TRBJ1-3; 9 positions match TRBD1. J was trimmed by 3 bases and V by 1 base; bases with no gene match: 4. The CDR3 is 16 residues long. Germline assignment: CDR1 LGHDT and CDR2 YNNKEL (reference sequence). Here the CDR3 reads CASSQGTGGYGNTIYF. As DNA, the CDR3 is TGTGCCAGCAGCCAAGGTACAGGGGGCTATGGAAACACCATATATTTT.

V and J are TRBV6-2 or TRBV6-3 and TRBJ2-1, with no clear D. The CDR3 spans 14 residues. Germline CDR1 is MNHEY and CDR2 is SVGEGT. Deletions cut 0 bases from V and 9 bases from J, with 12 bases between. CDR3 nucleotide sequence: TGTGCCAGCAGTTACTCTATAACCCCGGGTGAGCAGTTCTTC. Translating gives CASSYSITPGEQFF.

The chain combines TRBV14 with TRBJ2-1, with 8 nucleotides matching TRBD2. Unmatched junction bases numbered 6, after V lost 1 base and J lost 7 bases. The CDR3 contains 15 residues. Germline CDR1 is SGHDN and CDR2 is FVKESK. The CDR3 DNA reads as TGTGCCAGCAGCCAAGGGGGGACTAGTATGAATGAGCAGTTCTTC. It specifies CASSQGGTSMNEQFF.